Presented here are 10 T cell receptor beta chains from one specimen sequenced in a study of post-analysis software for immune sequencing data. General study results and limits: Controls had lower frequencies than patients of 4 or 5 TRBV segments, which included TRBV5-6, TRBV5-1 and TRBV20-1.

These receptors' antigens are unknown. Researchers reported that TCR beta cDNA libraries carried unique molecular identifiers. TCRdb re-derived calls from the PCR reads in MiXCR, one entry per CDR3 protein. The table includes 600,000 to 700,000 distinct CDR3 sequences, approximately 60% detected once. The sequencing input was blood. These receptors all stem from a girl aged 2 to 9 with multiple sclerosis.

V usage is TRBV7-2 and J usage is TRBJ2-7, with TRBD2 matching 9 bases. The DNA end favors TRBJ2-4, so the J call may be wrong. The CDR3 contains 17 residues. Germline CDR1 reads SGHTA; CDR2 reads FQGNSA. The CDR3 DNA follows: TGTGCCAGCAGCTTTCTAGCAGCGGGGGGAGCCAAAAACATTCAGTACTTC. Protein product: CASSFLAAGGAKNIQYF.

This clonotype was seen a single time. J is TRBJ2-1 and V is TRBV6-5; maybe TRBD2 (6 bases). Trimming took 5 bases from V and 5 from J, leaving 16 bases between them. The CDR3 loop spans 15 amino acids. Germline V gene sequence: CDR1 MNHEY, CDR2 SVGAGI. The CDR3 DNA reads as TGTGCCAGCAGTCACCCCAGCGGGCCGGACAATGAGCAGTTCTTC. Its protein product is CASSHPSGPDNEQFF.

This clonotype came up a few times. V usage is TRBV20-1 and J usage is TRBJ1-5; D gene ambiguous. Per germline, CDR1 DFQATT and CDR2 SNEGSKA (reference sequence). CDR3 length equals 15 residues. The V gene lost 0 bases and the J gene lost 2 bases, with 11 bases spanning the gap. The CDR3 coding sequence is TGCAGTGCTAGAGACAGAGGGAAAGGCAATCAGCCCCAGCATTTT. Translation: CSARDRGKGNQPQHF.

The gene calls are TRBV2 and TRBJ2-1; 12 bases align to TRBD1. CDR1 is SNHLY and CDR2 is FYNNEI in the germline V gene. Losses at the gene ends were 7 bases for V and 8 bases for J; bases not matched to a gene: 6. This CDR3 is 14 amino acids long. The CDR3 is CASNGGQGAYEQFF. The CDR3 DNA reads as TGTGCCAGCAATGGGGGACAGGGGGCCTATGAGCAGTTCTTC.

The CDR3 spells CASSYPDRGTDTQYF. In DNA form, the CDR3 reads TGTGCCAGCAGTTACCCTGACAGGGGCACAGATACGCAGTATTTT. V is TRBV6-6 and J is TRBJ2-3, with 7 bases that match TRBD1. Per the germline V gene, CDR1 is MNHNY and CDR2 is SVGAGI (reference sequence). The ends lost 2 bases at V and 1 base at J; junction bases unmatched: 3. The CDR3 has 15 residues.

The rearrangement uses TRBV5-1 and TRBJ2-5, with 12 bases that match TRBD2. Germline V gene data show CDR1 as SGHRS and CDR2 as YFSETQ. With 6 bases clipped from V and 11 bases from J, the junction kept 11 bases outside the gene matches. This CDR3 has 14 amino acids. The CDR3 DNA sequence: TGCGCCAGCACTGGACTAGCGGGGCCACCTGAGCAGTACTTC. Amino acids: CASTGLAGPPEQYF.

The chain carries TRBV5-1 and TRBJ2-3, with D perhaps TRBD2 (5 bases). Germline CDR1 and CDR2: SGHRS and YFSETQ. CDR3 length: 15 amino acids. The CDR3 sequence is CAGSLKDFRTDTQYF. Written as DNA, the CDR3 is TGCGCTGGCAGTTTGAAGGACTTTCGCACAGATACGCAGTATTTT. Filled out from reference TRBV5-1 and TRBJ2-3, the complete variable domain reads KAGVTQTPRYLIKTRGQQVTLSCSPISGHRSVSWYQQTPGQGLQFLFEYFSETQRNKGNFPGRFSGRQFSNSRSEMNVSTLELGDSALYLCAGSLKDFRTDTQYFGPGTRLTVL.

The V and J genes are TRBV6-5 and TRBJ2-5; 11 nucleotides align to TRBD2. V lost 6 bases, J lost 5 bases, and 8 bases stayed unmatched. CDR1 MNHEY and CDR2 SVGAGI come from the germline V gene. The CDR3 totals 15 residues. CDR3 region: CASRTGTSGWETQYF. CDR3 nucleotides: TGTGCCAGCAGAACCGGGACTAGCGGTTGGGAGACCCAGTACTTC.

V is TRBV27 and J is TRBJ2-1; D is unresolved. The V and J ends lost 5 bases and 7 bases respectively, with 12 bases between them. This CDR3 has 13 amino acids. Germline-derived CDR1 and CDR2 are MNHEY and SMNVEV (reference sequence). CDR3 in DNA: TGTGCCAGCAGTCTGGCGACATTAAATGAGCAGTTCTTC. This sequence encodes CASSLATLNEQFF.

Turning to this clonotype: This may arise from a read error, as a much more abundant clone is one base away. This chain connects TRBV10-3 to TRBJ2-5; D is unclear. Germline lookup yields CDR1 ENHRY and CDR2 SYGVKD. V lost 3 bases to trimming and J lost 0 bases, with 8 bases between them. This CDR3 spans 14 amino acids. CDR3 nucleotides: TGTGCCATCAGTGATAAACTCCACCAAGAGACCCAGTACTTC. It codes for CAISDKLHQETQYF.